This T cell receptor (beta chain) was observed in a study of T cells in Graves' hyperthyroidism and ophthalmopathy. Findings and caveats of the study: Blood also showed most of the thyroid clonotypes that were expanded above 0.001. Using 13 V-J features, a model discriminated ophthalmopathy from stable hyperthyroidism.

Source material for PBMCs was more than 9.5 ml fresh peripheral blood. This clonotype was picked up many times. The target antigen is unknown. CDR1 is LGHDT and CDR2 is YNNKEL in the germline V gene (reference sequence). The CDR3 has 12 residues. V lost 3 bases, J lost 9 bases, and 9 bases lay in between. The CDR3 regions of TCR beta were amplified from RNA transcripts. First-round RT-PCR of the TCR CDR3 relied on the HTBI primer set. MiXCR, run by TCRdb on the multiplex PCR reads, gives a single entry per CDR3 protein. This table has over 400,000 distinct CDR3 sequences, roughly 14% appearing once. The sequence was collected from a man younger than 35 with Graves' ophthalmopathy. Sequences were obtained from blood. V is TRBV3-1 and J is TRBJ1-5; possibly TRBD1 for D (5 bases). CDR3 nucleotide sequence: TGTGCCAGCAGCCACCGGGGGGGGCCCCAGCATTTT. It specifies CASSHRGGPQHF.